The rows below give T cell receptor beta chains drawn from one sample of a study of CXCR3-negative and CXCR3-positive naive CD8 T cells. TCRdb reprocessed the 5' RACE reads, keeping one entry per CDR3 protein, no DNA. The sample data list tens of thousands of distinct CDR3 sequences. Specimen: naive CXCR3+ CD8+ T cells from blood. The source of these receptors is a human donor in good health. Some clones in this sample may be carry-over from other donors' samples. The CDR3 runs from the conserved cysteine through the conserved F or W. Each record gives: V gene, J gene, CDR3 protein.

v_call: TRBV7-2
j_call: TRBJ2-3
cdr3_aa: CASSFDVDTQYF

v_call: TRBV4-1
j_call: TRBJ2-5
cdr3_aa: CASSPQGETQYF

v_call: TRBV6-4
j_call: TRBJ2-3
cdr3_aa: CASSAGTGGADTQYF

v_call: TRBV7-9
j_call: TRBJ2-5
cdr3_aa: CASSPGQGAVETQYF

v_call: TRBV12-3/TRBV12-4
j_call: TRBJ2-1
cdr3_aa: CASSPGLAGGNEQFF

v_call: TRBV6-2/TRBV6-3
j_call: TRBJ2-2
cdr3_aa: CASSYRDSLPNTGELFF

v_call: TRBV27
j_call: TRBJ2-3
cdr3_aa: CASSFTLAELTDTQYF

v_call: TRBV7-8
j_call: TRBJ2-6
cdr3_aa: CASSLLARGSGANVLTF

v_call: TRBV29-1
j_call: TRBJ2-5
cdr3_aa: CSVESGATGETQYF

v_call: TRBV4-3
j_call: TRBJ2-7
cdr3_aa: CASSQDPETHSYEQYF

v_call: TRBV6-6
j_call: TRBJ1-5
cdr3_aa: CASREGNQPQHF

v_call: TRBV7-6
j_call: TRBJ2-6
cdr3_aa: CASTFNSGANVLTF

v_call: TRBV7-3
j_call: TRBJ2-1
cdr3_aa: CASSTGFLAEYNEQFF

v_call: TRBV12-3/TRBV12-4
j_call: TRBJ1-1
cdr3_aa: CASSPTLGGTEAFF

v_call: TRBV4-1
j_call: TRBJ1-4
cdr3_aa: CASSHQPPANHGASGQGEEKLFF

v_call: TRBV7-9
j_call: TRBJ2-3
cdr3_aa: CASSSGLAGSTDTQYF

v_call: TRBV12-3/TRBV12-4
j_call: TRBJ2-2
cdr3_aa: CASSIGTVNTGELFF

v_call: TRBV27
j_call: TRBJ2-4
cdr3_aa: CASSSGGAVENIQYF

v_call: TRBV29-1
j_call: TRBJ2-7
cdr3_aa: CSVEGWGESSYEQYF

v_call: TRBV20-1
j_call: TRBJ2-4
cdr3_aa: CSAITDLAKNIQYF

v_call: TRBV21-1
j_call: TRBJ1-5
cdr3_aa: CASSKAGGDWSNRPQHF

v_call: TRBV11-3
j_call: TRBJ2-5
cdr3_aa: CASRSGVLGETQYF

v_call: TRBV7-2
j_call: TRBJ2-7
cdr3_aa: CASSPLAGRGEQYF

v_call: TRBV10-3
j_call: TRBJ1-1
cdr3_aa: CAISESLSTEAFF

v_call: TRBV6-2/TRBV6-3
j_call: TRBJ1-1
cdr3_aa: CASRGTGDTEAFF

v_call: TRBV6-5
j_call: TRBJ2-5
cdr3_aa: CASSYTSGGVETQYF

v_call: TRBV7-2
j_call: TRBJ2-1
cdr3_aa: CASSLRQTIDLYNEQFF

v_call: TRBV9
j_call: TRBJ2-7
cdr3_aa: CASSSSRGAWDEQYF

v_call: TRBV7-2
j_call: TRBJ1-1
cdr3_aa: CASSLASARPLTATEAFF

v_call: TRBV27
j_call: TRBJ1-1
cdr3_aa: CASSLDWMNTEAFF

v_call: TRBV19
j_call: TRBJ1-6
cdr3_aa: CASSTGAEYSPLHF

v_call: TRBV14
j_call: TRBJ1-2
cdr3_aa: CASSQGANYGYTF

v_call: TRBV25-1
j_call: TRBJ1-2
cdr3_aa: CASSELRRYGYTF

v_call: TRBV27
j_call: TRBJ2-7
cdr3_aa: CASSLFETYEQYF

v_call: TRBV29-1
j_call: TRBJ2-3
cdr3_aa: CSLYLGEGTDTQYF

v_call: TRBV28
j_call: TRBJ2-7
cdr3_aa: CASSDITGVEQYF

v_call: TRBV27
j_call: TRBJ2-7
cdr3_aa: CASSYTGATIYEQYF

v_call: TRBV29-1
j_call: TRBJ2-3
cdr3_aa: CILQNHTDTQYF

v_call: TRBV15
j_call: TRBJ2-7
cdr3_aa: CATIDSLSYEQYF

v_call: TRBV4-3
j_call: TRBJ2-1
cdr3_aa: CASSQDSQGGWNEQFF

v_call: TRBV19
j_call: TRBJ2-1
cdr3_aa: CASQGGADNEQFF

v_call: TRBV29-1
j_call: TRBJ2-7
cdr3_aa: CSVGFGRYNEQYF

v_call: TRBV6-5
j_call: TRBJ2-3
cdr3_aa: CASSYTPASDTQYF

v_call: TRBV5-5
j_call: TRBJ1-1
cdr3_aa: CASSPEGVGTEAFF

v_call: TRBV29-1
j_call: TRBJ2-1
cdr3_aa: CSVEGVRGTNYNEQFF

v_call: TRBV2
j_call: TRBJ2-1
cdr3_aa: CASSERDRVKLIGTNEQFF

v_call: TRBV7-9
j_call: TRBJ2-3
cdr3_aa: CASSSGLAGVADTQYF

v_call: TRBV7-9
j_call: TRBJ1-1
cdr3_aa: CASSFSNTEAFF